This T cell receptor beta chain was obtained from a study of OX40 agonist ivuxolimab in advanced cancers. As for the study in general: Two patients with cutaneous melanoma and one with hepatocellular carcinoma, three in total, showed partial responses.

On this clone itself: The antigen is undetermined.

Repertoires were generated with immunoSEQ multiplex PCR, while TCRdb's copy carries only in-frame clones and drops some. The table shows 65,000 to 90,000 clones, with 90% occurring only once. V trimming: 5 bases; J trimming: 4 bases; junction bases outside the gene matches: 11. Germline V gene sequence: CDR1 MNHEY, CDR2 SMNVEV (reference sequence). The CDR3 sequence is 16 residues long. Whole-study results and caveats: Patients who responded partially at 0.1-3.0 mg/kg showed clonal expansion ranking among the lowest. Certain nonresponders additionally had low normalized T-cell clonal expansion.

The sequence derives from an adult with an advanced solid tumor such as melanoma, head and neck, liver or kidney cancer. The chain is built from TRBV27 and TRBJ1-2; TRBD1 matches at 9 bases. Here the sequenced sample was CD4+ or CD8+ T cells sorted from blood, taken in a trial of the OX40 agonist ivuxolimab. The CDR3 nucleotides are TGTGCCAGCAGTCCCGGGACAGGGCAACTTGGCTATGGCTACACCTTC. As protein: CASSPGTGQLGYGYTF.